This T cell receptor beta chain is drawn from a study of regulatory T cells in long-lasting Graves disease. Time point reported: newly diagnosed GD, antithyroid drugs for less than 3 months. Generation of the TCR library employed RNA extracted from PBMCs. Graves' disease diagnoses used American Thyroid Association guidelines. CDR1 is SGHTA, CDR2 FQGTGA, per germline. This CDR3 region has 12 residues. The ends were cut back, 6 bases at V and 9 bases at J, with 12 bases in the middle. TCR beta libraries were built with iRepertoire HTBI primers and Arm-PCR of CDR3 regions. TCRdb ran MiXCR on the multiplex PCR reads and lists one entry per CDR3 protein. The sample has 350,000 to 450,000 distinct CDR3 sequences, approximately 16% seen once. The same data also went into a second study, on T cells in Graves' hyperthyroidism and ophthalmopathy. That source adds: Graves' hyperthyroidism showing no ophthalmopathy progression within 18 months was considered stable. Hyperthyroidism had been newly diagnosed in patients aged 18 to 65, and its duration was under 2 months.

The chain joins TRBV7-3 to TRBJ2-1; D may be TRBD1 (6 bases). The TCR sequence derives from a man aged 35 to 55 with Graves disease. The sample was peripheral blood mononuclear cells (PBMCs), taken at new diagnosis, from a patient treated with antithyroid drugs. CDR3 sequence reads: CASRYREREQFF. In DNA, the CDR3 is TGTGCCAGCAGGTACAGGGAGCGTGAGCAGTTCTTC.